In its sample, the clone carrying this T cell receptor beta chain was seen a few times. Participants' reported clinical history set cohort assignment. Some clones are missing from TCRdb's copy, which holds only in-frame ones; the method was immunoSEQ multiplex PCR. The sample shows 120,000 to 150,000 clones, around 80% of them seen only once. Germline V CDR1 and CDR2: ENHRY, SYGVKD. Trimming left V 4 bases short and J 4 bases short, with 13 bases between. This CDR3 has 14 residues. These data are taken from a study of blood T cell repertoires in COVID-19. Study at large: Donors in the United States, Italy and Spain gave samples during acute or convalescent COVID-19. Nucleic acid was either cDNA or gDNA, and it came from T cells, B-cell-depleted T cells, or PBMCs.

The clonotype comes from a woman aged 18-30 years who had been exposed to COVID-19. The genes are TRBV10-3 and TRBJ1-1; D may be TRBD1 (6 bases). Input material: PBMCs or T cells enriched from blood (not recorded which). CDR3 sequence (DNA): TGTGCCATCAGTGGGATGGGGGCCCGCACTGAAGCTTTCTTT. It is translated as CAISGMGARTEAFF.